The next 19 T cell receptor beta chains were all read from a single sample in a study of Ad26.COV2.S vaccination and SARS-CoV-2 variants (dated by TCRdb to the early 2020s). The sample's treatment or condition, from its label and the paper: roughly 19 received Ad26.COV2.S at low or high dose, single or two shots; 5 received placebo; per-sample allocation not given. For vaccine and placebo recipients, repertoires were sequenced using samples collected on day 63 after the first injection. To prepare the library, the immunoSEQ multiplex PCR assay was applied. TCRdb's version of the immuneACCESS table is confined to in-frame rearrangements and falls short of the full clone set. An unresolved V gene accounts for under half of the shortfall where checked; the remainder is of unknown origin. Counted in this sample were roughly 450,000 clones; 90% of them appeared once. The biggest ten clones account for 12% of the sample.

The sample here was peripheral blood, taken in a trial of Ad26.COV2.S vaccine versus placebo. These receptors originate from a person between 18 and 65 years old who received the Ad26.COV2.S COVID-19 vaccine or a placebo.

CDR3 residues: CASSKALQGSGETQYF. CDR3 in DNA: TGTGCCAGCAGCAAGGCTTTACAGGGATCGGGGGAGACCCAGTACTTC. The chain combines TRBV5-4 with TRBJ2-5, with D possibly being TRBD1 (6 bases). V lost 4 bases to trimming and J lost 5 bases, with 21 bases between them. From germline, CDR1 is SGHNT and CDR2 YYREEE (reference sequence). CDR3 size: 16 residues.

The gene calls are TRBV7-9 and TRBJ2-1, with a weak D call TRBD2 (6 bases). The CDR3 covers 15 residues. V shed 4 bases and J shed 2 bases, with 12 bases lying between them. CDR1 is SEHNR, CDR2 FQNEAQ, per germline (reference sequence). CDR3 coding DNA: TGTGCCAGCAGCTGGGGACTGGCCACCTACAATGAGCAGTTCTTC. It yields the protein CASSWGLATYNEQFF.

V and J are TRBV29-1 and TRBJ1-2; 7 bases are shared with TRBD1. The CDR3 extends over 12 amino acids. Germline V gene lookup returns CDR1 SQVTM and CDR2 ANQGSEA. DNA of the CDR3: TGCAGTTACGACAGGGTAGAAGGGGGCTACACCTTC. Amino acid sequence: CSYDRVEGGYTF.

This clone has a handful of counts. J is TRBJ1-5 and V is TRBV2, with 9 bases that match TRBD1. The J segment lost 2 bases and the V segment lost 8 bases, leaving 1 base of the junction unmatched. The length of the CDR3 is 13 residues. Looked up from germline, CDR1 is SNHLY and CDR2 is FYNNEI. This CDR3 reads CASRTGGNQPQHF. The CDR3 DNA reads as TGTGCCAGCCGGACAGGGGGCAATCAGCCCCAGCATTTT. Based on the CDR3 plus reference TRBV2 and TRBJ1-5, the full variable domain is EPEVTQTPSHQVTQMGQEVILRCVPISNHLYFYWYRQILGQKVEFLVSFYNNEISEKSEIFDDQFSVERPDGSNFTLKIRSTKLEDSAMYFCASRTGGNQPQHFGDGTRLSIL.

The chain has TRBV5-5 and TRBJ1-5, with D possibly matching TRBD1 (6 bases). Trimming shortened V by 4 bases and J by 9 bases, and 14 bases separated the two germline ends. CDR3 length: 13 amino acids. Germline-derived CDR1 and CDR2 are SGHKS and YYEKEE (reference sequence). CDR3 in amino acids: CASSEYTQGPQHF. In DNA, the CDR3 is TGTGCCAGCAGCGAATACACACAGGGGCCCCAGCATTTT.

This sequence joins TRBV28 and TRBJ1-6; D not certain. The V end was cut by 8 bases, the J end by 5 bases, with 16 bases between. The CDR3 sequence is 15 residues long. The germline gives CDR1 MDHEN, CDR2 SYDVKM. The CDR3 is CASGVGVRDNSPLHF. CDR3 DNA: TGTGCCAGCGGGGTGGGAGTTCGGGATAATTCACCCCTCCACTTT.

The CDR3 here is CASSPGLASNLRSYEQYF. The CDR3 DNA reads TGTGCCAGCAGCCCGGGACTAGCGTCGAATCTCCGATCCTACGAGCAGTACTTC. V and J are TRBV7-6 and TRBJ2-7, with 10 bases identical to TRBD2. The CDR3 sequence is 18 residues long. The germline V gene encodes CDR1 SGHVS and CDR2 FNYEAQ. Unmatched junction bases numbered 14, after V lost 5 bases and J lost 1 base.

The chain joins TRBV2 to TRBJ1-4; 9 nucleotides align to TRBD1. The CDR3 has 16 residues. Germline CDR1 reads SNHLY; CDR2 reads FYNNEI. The V gene end was trimmed by 2 bases and the J gene end by 8 bases; junction bases not matched to a gene: 9. The CDR3 DNA reads as TGTGCCAGCAGTGAACAAACAGGGGGCGGTTGGGAAAAACTGTTTTTT. Translating it yields CASSEQTGGGWEKLFF.

The chain joins TRBV4-3 to TRBJ1-5, with 9 positions matching TRBD1. This CDR3 is 14 amino acids long. With V trimmed by 4 bases and J by 9 bases, 7 bases remained unmatched. Germline CDR1 and CDR2: LGHNA and YSLEER. This CDR3 is CASSPGQGERPQHF. Written as DNA, the CDR3 is TGCGCCAGCAGCCCGGGACAGGGCGAGAGGCCCCAGCATTTT.

The count of this clone is one. The rearrangement links TRBV5-1 to TRBJ1-2, with TRBD1 matching over 9 bases. The germline CDR1 and CDR2 sequences are SGHRS and YFSETQ. The CDR3 consists of 17 residues. V shed 1 base and J 6 bases; nucleotides not matched to a gene: 13. The CDR3 region is CASSLSSLGDRVNGYTF. In DNA, the CDR3 is TGCGCCAGCAGCTTGTCAAGTCTTGGGGACAGGGTGAATGGCTACACCTTC.

About this clone: A much more abundant neighbour one base away suggests this may be a read error. The chain links TRBV11-3 to TRBJ2-1, with 11 positions matching TRBD2. The length of the CDR3 is 15 residues. Germline assignment: CDR1 SGHNT and CDR2 YENEEA. V was pared by 1 base and J by 6 bases, with 2 bases of the junction left unmatched. In nucleotides, the CDR3 is TGTGCCAGCAGCTTAGGACTAGCGGGAATCAATGAGCAGTTCTTC. Residues: CASSLGLAGINEQFF.

V and J are TRBV10-3 and TRBJ2-1, with D unclear. Germline assignment: CDR1 ENHRY and CDR2 SYGVKD. Trimming took 6 bases from V and 0 from J, leaving 12 bases between them. The CDR3 extends over 15 amino acids. The CDR3 DNA sequence: TGTGCCATCAGCCGCCCCGAGAGCTCCTACAATGAGCAGTTCTTC. Its translation: CAISRPESSYNEQFF.

This clone was observed once. The chain recombines TRBV6-1 with TRBJ2-7; D ambiguous. The CDR3 spans 11 residues. V was cut by 2 bases and J by 3 bases, with 2 bases left in between. Germline-derived CDR1 and CDR2 are MNHNS and SASEGT. Here the CDR3 DNA reads TGTGCCAGCAGTGAACTCTACGAGCAGTACTTC. Amino acid sequence: CASSELYEQYF.

CDR3 DNA sequence: TGTGCCACCAGCAGAGCCGGGACGCAAGAGACCCAGTACTTC. Translating gives CATSRAGTQETQYF. The chain recombines TRBV15 with TRBJ2-5; either TRBD1 or TRBD2 may supply D (5 bases each). The CDR3 contains 14 residues. Germline-derived CDR1 and CDR2 are LNHNV and YYDKDF (reference sequence). V lost 1 base to trimming and J lost 2 bases, with 8 bases between them.

CDR3 bases: TGTGCCAGCAGTTTGGGGTTCGAGCAGTACTTC. Translated, it gives CASSLGFEQYF. The genes are TRBV27 and TRBJ2-7; D gene unclear. V lost 3 bases to trimming and J lost 6 bases, with 6 bases between them. CDR1 and CDR2 (germline): MNHEY, SMNVEV (reference sequence). The length of the CDR3 is 11 residues.

The genes are TRBV11-2 and TRBJ2-1; D remains unclear. V gave up 5 bases and J gave up 0 bases, with 11 bases separating them. Germline CDR1 SGHAT, CDR2 FQNNGV. The CDR3 covers 15 residues. CDR3 loop: CASSPPVSSYNEQFF. The DNA for the CDR3 is TGTGCCAGCAGCCCCCCGGTGAGCTCCTACAATGAGCAGTTCTTC.

Here the CDR3 DNA reads TGTGCCAGCAGTTTGGGACTAGCGGGATCTCCCTACGAGCAGTACTTC. Residues: CASSLGLAGSPYEQYF. The rearrangement joins TRBV6-5 to TRBJ2-7, with 13 bases that match TRBD2. Germline CDR1 MNHEY, CDR2 SVGAGI. This CDR3 comprises 16 residues. J lost 2 bases, V lost 4 bases, and 5 bases had no gene match.

The J gene is TRBJ1-3, the V gene TRBV7-2; D ambiguous. The V end was cut by 7 bases, the J end by 0 bases, with 16 bases between. The germline V gene has CDR1 SGHTA and CDR2 FQGNSA. CDR3 size: 16 residues. For the CDR3, the DNA is TGTGCCAGCAACCCAATGGGAGTCAGCTCTGGAAACACCATATATTTT. This encodes CASNPMGVSSGNTIYF.

The chain recombines TRBV7-9 with TRBJ1-3; possibly TRBD1 for D (5 bases). The CDR3 totals 17 residues. Looked up from germline, CDR1 is SEHNR and CDR2 is FQNEAQ (reference sequence). The V gene lost 4 bases and the J gene lost 0 bases, with 16 bases spanning the gap. CDR3 sequence (DNA): TGTGCCAGCAGCTCGTTATCAACAGGTCTCTCTGGAAACACCATATATTTT. Translation: CASSSLSTGLSGNTIYF.